The 13 T cell receptor beta chains given below trace back to one sample, sequenced in a study of T-cell memory formation after mild COVID-19. TCRdb re-called the 5' RACE reads through MiXCR, storing one row per CDR3 protein. The sample contains about 270,000 distinct CDR3 sequences, 16% of which appear only once. Sequencing input: PBMCs or a T cell subset sorted from them (not recorded which). The receptors here all came from a young man who had mild COVID-19 (a few samples of this study predate the infection). Cell type and time point are not known.

This chain joins TRBV7-2 and TRBJ2-7; weak D call: TRBD2 (5 bases). Germline CDR1 reads SGHTA; CDR2 reads FQGNSA. Trimming took 1 base from V and 7 from J, leaving 20 bases between them. The CDR3 length is 16 residues. The CDR3 is CASSLEVVYHRGEQYF. The CDR3 bases are TGTGCCAGCAGCTTAGAGGTTGTCTACCACCGGGGAGAGCAGTACTTC. The full variable domain, rest sourced from reference TRBV7-2 and TRBJ2-7, is GAGVSQSPSNKVTEKGKDVELRCDPISGHTALYWYRQSLGQGLEFLIYFQGNSAPDKSGLPSDRFSAERTGGSVSTLTIQRTQQEDSAVYLCASSLEVVYHRGEQYFGPGTRLTVT.

Worth noting for this clonotype: This may be a read error: a much more frequent sequence differs by one nucleotide. The chain carries TRBV9 and TRBJ2-1; D may match TRBD1 or TRBD2 (5 bases each). Germline CDR1 is SGDLS and CDR2 is YYNGEE. The CDR3 loop spans 15 amino acids. The CDR3 DNA follows: TGTGACAGCAGCACCGGGACCACCTCCTACAATGAGCAGTTCTTC. As protein: CDSSTGTTSYNEQFF. The full variable domain, completed using reference TRBV9 and TRBJ2-1, is DSGVTQTPKHLITATGQRVTLRCSPRSGDLSVYWYQQSLDQGLQFLIQYYNGEERAKGNILERFSAQQFPDLHSELNLSSLELGDSALYFCDSSTGTTSYNEQFFGPGTRLTVL.

This clonotype appeared a few times. The V gene is TRBV7-6, the J gene TRBJ1-5, with no clear D. CDR1 SGHVS and CDR2 FNYEAQ come from the germline V gene. V was pared by 4 bases and J by 5 bases, with 9 bases between. This CDR3 has 13 residues. The CDR3 loop is CASSSGYHQPQHF. CDR3 nucleotides: TGTGCCAGCAGCTCCGGGTATCATCAGCCCCAGCATTTT. The entire variable domain, with the rest obtained from reference TRBV7-6 and TRBJ1-5, is as follows: GAGVSQSPRYKVTKRGQDVALRCDPISGHVSLYWYRQALGQGPEFLTYFNYEAQQDKSGLPNDRFSAERPEGSISTLTIQRTEQRDSAMYRCASSSGYHQPQHFGDGTRLSIL.

This clonotype was recorded once. The chain is built from TRBV2 and TRBJ2-2, with 9 bases lining up with TRBD1. This CDR3 contains 16 residues. CDR1 and CDR2 from the germline V gene are SNHLY and FYNNEI. J was trimmed by 6 bases and V by 3 bases; bases with no gene match: 8. Here the CDR3 DNA reads TGTGCCAGCAGTGACCTGGGACAGGGACCCCCCGGGGAGCTGTTTTTT. Encoded protein: CASSDLGQGPPGELFF.

This clonotype was counted a few times. The chain recombines TRBV11-2 with TRBJ2-5; no firm D call. With 1 base removed from V and 4 bases from J, the gap between germline ends came to 10 bases. Per the germline V gene, CDR1 is SGHAT and CDR2 is FQNNGV. The CDR3 runs to 14 residues. The CDR3 nucleotides read TGTGCCAGCAGCTTAGTCTCGTTTCGAGAGACCCAGTACTTC. Translation: CASSLVSFRETQYF.

This clonotype came up many times. The chain carries TRBV12-3 or TRBV12-4 and TRBJ1-2, with D possibly TRBD1 on 5 matching bases. Trimming shortened V by 7 bases and J by 4 bases, and 19 bases separated the two germline ends. The CDR3 contains 15 residues. This CDR3 reads CASTLGEAQGYGYTF. In DNA, the CDR3 is TGTGCCAGCACCCTCGGGGAGGCCCAGGGCTATGGCTACACCTTC.

V usage is TRBV7-9 and J usage is TRBJ2-1; perhaps TRBD1 as D (5 bases). Trimming shortened V by 4 bases and J by 11 bases, and 21 bases separated the two germline ends. Germline-derived CDR1 and CDR2 are SEHNR and FQNEAQ (reference sequence). CDR3 length: 15 amino acids. This CDR3 is CASSSTGGAALKQFF. In nucleotides, the CDR3 is TGTGCCAGCAGCTCCACCGGTGGGGCCGCCCTGAAGCAGTTCTTC.

This clonotype was counted a few times. The chain has TRBV7-2 and TRBJ1-6; TRBD1 might be the D (5 bases). CDR3 length: 16 residues. Trimming took off 0 bases at V and 7 bases at J, with 13 bases between the two ends. Per germline, CDR1 SGHTA and CDR2 FQGNSA. In DNA form, the CDR3 reads TGTGCCAGCAGCTTAGCCCCGGCAGGGCCAAATTCACCCCTCCACTTT. This translates into CASSLAPAGPNSPLHF.

This clonotype was seen a handful of times. V and J are TRBV3-1 and TRBJ2-7; tentatively, D is TRBD1 or TRBD2 (5 bases each). CDR3 size: 14 residues. Germline V lookup: CDR1 LGHDT, CDR2 YNNKEL (reference sequence). Trimming removed 7 bases at V and 4 bases at J, with 17 bases between. The CDR3 here is CASTPRDRLYEQYF. Here the CDR3 DNA reads TGTGCCAGCACCCCAAGGGACCGCCTTTACGAGCAGTACTTC.

The rearrangement links TRBV7-6 to TRBJ2-3; 8 bases agree with TRBD2. The CDR3 consists of 16 residues. The ends lost 0 bases at V and 2 bases at J; junction bases unmatched: 4. The germline CDR1 and CDR2 sequences are SGHVS and FNYEAQ. The DNA of the CDR3 is TGTGCCAGCAGCTTAGCAACTAGCGGCATCACAGATACGCAGTATTTT. Translating gives CASSLATSGITDTQYF.

J is TRBJ2-4 and V is TRBV7-2; 8 bases map to TRBD1. The V and J ends lost 4 bases and 0 bases, in that order; junction bases with no gene match: 2. CDR3 length equals 15 residues. Germline V gene data show CDR1 as SGHTA and CDR2 as FQGNSA. The chain's CDR3 is CASSWDRLAKNIQYF. The CDR3 DNA is TGTGCCAGCAGCTGGGACAGGCTAGCCAAAAACATTCAGTACTTC.

This clonotype appeared a few times. This sequence joins TRBV7-6 and TRBJ1-1, with 8 bases that match TRBD1. CDR1 is SGHVS, CDR2 FNYEAQ, per germline. The CDR3 has 15 residues. V was pared by 4 bases and J by 3 bases, with 7 bases of the junction left unmatched. DNA for the CDR3: TGTGCCAGCAGCTCCTGGACAGGGCGATACACTGAAGCTTTCTTT. This codes for CASSSWTGRYTEAFF. The full variable domain, in which reference TRBV7-6 and TRBJ1-1 provide the parts outside the CDR3, is GAGVSQSPRYKVTKRGQDVALRCDPISGHVSLYWYRQALGQGPEFLTYFNYEAQQDKSGLPNDRFSAERPEGSISTLTIQRTEQRDSAMYRCASSSWTGRYTEAFFGQGTRLTVV.

The chain has TRBV4-3 and TRBJ1-1; D might be TRBD1 (5 bases). Germline CDR1 LGHNA, CDR2 YSLEER. Trimming stripped 0 bases from V and 4 bases from J, with 15 bases between. This CDR3 is 16 amino acids long. CDR3 sequence (DNA): TGCGCCAGCAGCCAAGATCGGTATGCGGGGGGCACTGAAGCTTTCTTT. The encoded protein is CASSQDRYAGGTEAFF.